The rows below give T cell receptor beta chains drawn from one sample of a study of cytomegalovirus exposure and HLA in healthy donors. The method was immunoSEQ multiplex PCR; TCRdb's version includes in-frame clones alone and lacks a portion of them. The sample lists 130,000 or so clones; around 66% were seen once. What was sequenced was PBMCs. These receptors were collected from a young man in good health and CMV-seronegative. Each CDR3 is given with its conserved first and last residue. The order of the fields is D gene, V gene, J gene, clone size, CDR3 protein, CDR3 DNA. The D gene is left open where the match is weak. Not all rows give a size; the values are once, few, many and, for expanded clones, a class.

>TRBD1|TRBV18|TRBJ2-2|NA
CASSPLSGTGATGELFF
TGTGCCAGCTCACCACTGAGCGGGACAGGGGCCACCGGGGAGCTGTTTTTT
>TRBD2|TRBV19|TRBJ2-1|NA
CASSLHSGRPGEQFF
TGTGCCAGTAGTCTCCATAGCGGGAGGCCTGGGGAGCAGTTCTTC
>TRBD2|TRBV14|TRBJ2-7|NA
CASSQGVLAGGSYEQYF
TGTGCCAGCAGCCAAGGGGTTTTAGCGGGAGGCTCCTACGAGCAGTACTTC
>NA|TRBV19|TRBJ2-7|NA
CASSLRSFPTYEQYF
TGTGCCAGTAGTCTCCGTAGCTTTCCTACCTACGAGCAGTACTTC
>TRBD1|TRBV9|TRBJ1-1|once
CASSGRSGQGVTEAFF
TGTGCCAGCAGCGGAAGGAGTGGACAGGGGGTCACTGAAGCTTTCTTT
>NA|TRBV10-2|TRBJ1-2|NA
CASGPNYGYTF
TGCGCCAGCGGGCCTAACTATGGCTACACCTTC
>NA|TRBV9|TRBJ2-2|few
CASSVQGRGTGELFF
TGTGCCAGCAGCGTACAGGGGAGAGGCACCGGGGAGCTGTTTTTT
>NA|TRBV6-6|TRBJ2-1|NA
CASSWLGGQQFF
TGTGCCAGCAGTTGGCTTGGTGGGCAGCAGTTCTTC
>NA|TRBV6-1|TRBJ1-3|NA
CASSEGRGPRNTIYF
TGTGCCAGCAGTGAGGGCAGGGGTCCTCGAAACACCATATATTTT
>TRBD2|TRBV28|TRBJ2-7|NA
CASSFSVGGRYEQYF
TGTGCCAGCAGTTTTAGTGTCGGGGGGAGGTACGAGCAGTACTTC
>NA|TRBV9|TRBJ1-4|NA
CASSRQSLTTNEKLFF
TGTGCCAGCAGCAGACAGTCACTTACAACTAATGAAAAACTGTTTTTT
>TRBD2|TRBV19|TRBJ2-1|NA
CASSKVTSGGNEQFF
TGTGCCAGTAGTAAAGTTACTAGCGGGGGCAATGAGCAGTTCTTC
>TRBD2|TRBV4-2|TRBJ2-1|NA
CASSHSQREVGHNEQFF
TGTGCCAGCAGCCATTCACAGCGGGAGGTTGGGCACAATGAGCAGTTCTTC
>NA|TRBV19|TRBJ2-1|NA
CASSIGITSPYNEQFF
TGTGCCAGTAGTATAGGGATAACTAGTCCCTACAATGAGCAGTTCTTC
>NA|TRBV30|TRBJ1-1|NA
CAWSHGGGGWAEAFF
TGTGCCTGGAGTCACGGAGGGGGGGGGTGGGCTGAAGCTTTCTTT
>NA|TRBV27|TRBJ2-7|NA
CASSHGGEQYF
TGTGCCAGCAGCCACGGGGGCGAGCAGTACTTC
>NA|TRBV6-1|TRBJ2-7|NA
CASRTGNSYEQYF
TGTGCCAGCAGGACGGGGAACTCCTACGAGCAGTACTTC
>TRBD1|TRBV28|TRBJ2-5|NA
CASTIQGVETQYF
TGTGCCAGCACCATTCAGGGGGTGGAGACCCAGTACTTC
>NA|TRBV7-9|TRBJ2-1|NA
CASSPGSNEQFF
TGTGCCAGCAGCCCCGGGTCCAATGAGCAGTTCTTC
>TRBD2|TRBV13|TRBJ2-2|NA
CASSLVRGVGGELFF
TGTGCCAGCAGCTTAGTACGGGGGGTCGGCGGGGAGCTGTTTTTT
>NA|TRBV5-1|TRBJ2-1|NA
CASSIRRGWDNEQFF
TGCGCCAGCAGCATCCGCCGGGGATGGGACAATGAGCAGTTCTTC
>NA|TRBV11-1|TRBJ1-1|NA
CASSTRRTPNTEAFF
TGTGCCAGCAGCACCCGCCGGACACCCAACACTGAAGCTTTCTTT
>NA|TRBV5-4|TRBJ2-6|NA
CASSLTRETGANVLTF
TGTGCCAGCAGCCTTACTAGGGAAACTGGGGCCAACGTCCTGACTTTC
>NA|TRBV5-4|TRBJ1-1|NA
CASSLGHQGSLNTEAFF
TGTGCCAGCAGCTTGGGACACCAGGGTTCCCTGAACACTGAAGCTTTCTTT
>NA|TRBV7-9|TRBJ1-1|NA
CASSHLTDEAFF
TGTGCCAGCAGCCATCTGACAGATGAAGCTTTCTTT
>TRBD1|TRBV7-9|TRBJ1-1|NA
CASSFYRGLGVAMNTEAFF
TGTGCCAGCAGCTTTTACAGGGGGCTGGGGGTAGCGATGAACACTGAAGCTTTCTTT
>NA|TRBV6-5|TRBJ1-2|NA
CASSYVKGQGNDGYTF
TGTGCCAGCAGTTATGTTAAGGGGCAGGGGAATGATGGCTACACCTTC